Each of the 25 T cell receptor beta chains below was sequenced from the same sample in a study of Graves' ophthalmopathy and Graves' hyperthyroidism. RNA transcripts were the source from which TCR beta CDR3 regions were amplified. HTBI primers were employed in first-round RT-PCR, then a second-round multiplex PCR followed. TCRdb recomputed calls from the multiplex PCR reads with MiXCR, one row per CDR3 protein. Here the sample spans about 640,000 distinct CDR3 sequences, 35% to 45% being singletons. What was sequenced was peripheral blood. All receptors derive from an adult man with Graves' ophthalmopathy.

The chain has TRBV7-9 and TRBJ2-7, with 7 bases aligning to TRBD2. V gave up 1 base and J gave up 3 bases; unmatched junction bases: 6. The CDR3 runs 15 residues. Germline-derived CDR1 and CDR2 are SEHNR and FQNEAQ (reference sequence). The CDR3 sequence is CASSLGQGGFYEQYF. CDR3 DNA sequence: TGTGCCAGCAGCTTAGGCCAGGGAGGGTTCTACGAGCAGTACTTC.

J is TRBJ2-7 and V is TRBV24-1; D unclear. CDR3 length: 11 amino acids. Germline loops: CDR1 KGHDR, CDR2 SFDVKD. Deletions cut 10 bases from V and 7 bases from J, with 13 bases between. CDR3 bases: TGTGCCACTTCTGGGCGCAATGAGCAGTACTTC. Translation gives CATSGRNEQYF.

The sample holds many counts of this clonotype. This chain connects TRBV4-3 to TRBJ2-5; TRBD2 agrees at 8 bases. The germline V gene encodes CDR1 LGHNA and CDR2 YSLEER. V trimming: 0 bases; J trimming: 7 bases; junction bases outside the gene matches: 13. CDR3 length: 17 residues. The CDR3 protein is CASSQDLGQRGRGTQYF. CDR3 bases: TGCGCCAGCAGCCAAGATCTAGGCCAGCGGGGGCGTGGGACCCAGTACTTC.

The chain links TRBV5-8 to TRBJ1-2, with TRBD1 identical over 9 bases. V lost 0 bases and J lost 6; bases outside the gene matches: 6. The CDR3 is 15 residues long. Germline assignment: CDR1 SGHTS and CDR2 YDEGEE. CDR3 sequence reads: CASSLGGTGSDGYTF. The CDR3 DNA follows: TGTGCCAGCAGCTTGGGAGGGACAGGGAGCGATGGCTACACCTTC.

Many counts were recorded for this clonotype. The V and J genes are TRBV12-3 or TRBV12-4 and TRBJ1-4, with D maybe TRBD1 (6 bases). The CDR3 sequence is 15 residues long. V gave up 8 bases and J gave up 3 bases, with 16 bases separating them. The CDR3 DNA follows: TGTGCCAGCTCCTATACAGGGAACGCTAATGAAAAACTGTTTTTT. Protein: CASSYTGNANEKLFF.

This clonotype appeared many times. The rearrangement joins TRBV12-3 or TRBV12-4 to TRBJ2-5; D might be TRBD1 (6 bases). Trimming took 3 bases from V and 7 from J, leaving 15 bases between them. This CDR3 comprises 14 residues. Here the CDR3 reads CASSFSGVWGTQYF. Written as DNA, the CDR3 is TGTGCCAGCAGTTTCTCAGGGGTATGGGGGACCCAGTACTTC.

This chain connects TRBV7-9 to TRBJ1-5; D is undetermined. V lost 6 bases and J 14 bases, leaving 20 bases between the germline ends. CDR3 length: 13 residues. Germline V gene data show CDR1 as SEHNR and CDR2 as FQNEAQ (reference sequence). DNA of the CDR3: TGTGCCAGCAGGGCTAGCGGAAGCTCCTACGAGCATTTT. Translating it yields CASRASGSSYEHF.

This clonotype was counted many times. The genes are TRBV20-1 and TRBJ1-6, with 7 bases aligning to TRBD1. The CDR3 has 14 amino acids. Germline loops: CDR1 DFQATT, CDR2 SNEGSKA (reference sequence). V dropped 6 bases and J dropped 6; count of bases not matched to a gene: 8. CDR3 sequence: CSAGIGTVNSPLHF. DNA for the CDR3: TGCAGTGCGGGGATCGGGACAGTTAATTCACCCCTCCACTTT.

This clonotype was seen many times. This chain connects TRBV2 to TRBJ2-7, with a weak D call TRBD1 (5 bases). Trimming removed 7 bases at V and 4 bases at J, with 14 bases between. Germline CDR1 SNHLY, CDR2 FYNNEI. This CDR3 is built from 13 residues. The CDR3 DNA reads TGTGCCAGCAATTTTCAGGGAACATACGAGCAGTACTTC. It encodes CASNFQGTYEQYF.

V usage is TRBV24-1 and J usage is TRBJ2-5, with 12 bases matching TRBD2. Germline CDR1 reads KGHDR; CDR2 reads SFDVKD. This CDR3 is 16 amino acids long. Losses at the gene ends were 4 bases for V and 3 bases for J; bases not matched to a gene: 5. This chain's CDR3 is CATSDHGLAGKETQYF. Here the CDR3 DNA reads TGTGCCACCAGTGACCACGGACTAGCGGGAAAAGAGACCCAGTACTTC.

This clonotype was observed a few times. The CDR3: CASSLGTSEGLGEAQYF. CDR3 in DNA: TGCGCCAGCAGCTTGGGAACCTCGGAGGGTCTGGGGGAGGCCCAGTACTTC. The V call is TRBV5-1, the J call TRBJ2-5, with a weak D call TRBD2 (6 bases). Trimming shortened V by 0 bases and J by 9 bases, and 24 bases separated the two germline ends. The CDR3 has 17 residues. The germline CDR1 and CDR2 sequences are SGHRS and YFSETQ.

The rearrangement joins TRBV7-9 to TRBJ2-5; 15 positions agree with TRBD2. Germline V lookup: CDR1 SEHNR, CDR2 FQNEAQ (reference sequence). The CDR3 runs 18 residues. J gave up 5 bases and V 5 bases, and 12 bases lay outside the gene matches. Written as DNA, the CDR3 is TGTGCCAGCAGCCAAGCCGGACTAGCGGGAGGGCCGGGGGAGACCCAGTACTTC. It codes for CASSQAGLAGGPGETQYF.

Many counts were recorded for this clonotype. The genes are TRBV29-1 and TRBJ1-1; D might be TRBD1 (6 bases). V was shortened by 4 bases and J by 6 bases, with 12 bases between the two germline ends. This CDR3 contains 12 residues. Germline V gene sequence: CDR1 SQVTM, CDR2 ANQGSEA. This CDR3 reads CSVVQGRPEAFF. CDR3 DNA: TGCAGCGTTGTGCAGGGGAGACCTGAAGCTTTCTTT.

This clonotype has a handful of counts. A junction boundary mismatches the germline segment, possibly from a read error. The V and J genes are TRBV20-1 and TRBJ1-1; no reliable D call. Per the germline V gene, CDR1 is DFQATT and CDR2 is SNEGSKA (reference sequence). The CDR3 consists of 12 residues. CDR3 region: CSARDLKTEAFF. DNA for the CDR3: TGCAGTGCTAGAGATTTGAAGACTGAAGCTTTCTTT.

The J gene is TRBJ2-7, the V gene TRBV10-3; 10 nucleotides line up with TRBD1. The germline gives CDR1 ENHRY, CDR2 SYGVKD. The CDR3 contains 15 residues. V dropped 10 bases and J dropped 2; count of bases not matched to a gene: 11. For the CDR3, the DNA is TGTGCCAGCAGAGAACTCGGGACAGGGGCCTACGAGCAGTACTTC. Amino acids: CASRELGTGAYEQYF.

The rearrangement links TRBV12-3 or TRBV12-4 to TRBJ1-1; a possible D gene is TRBD1 (5 bases). The V end was cut by 7 bases, the J end by 0 bases, with 15 bases between. CDR3 length: 15 residues. This CDR3 reads CASTWRLGLNTEAFF. In DNA form, the CDR3 reads TGTGCCAGCACCTGGCGCCTGGGGCTGAACACTGAAGCTTTCTTT.

This clonotype was observed at least ten times. The chain carries TRBV7-2 and TRBJ1-1; TRBD1 matches 7 bases. The CDR3 covers 16 residues. The V and J ends lost 5 bases and 2 bases, in that order; junction bases with no gene match: 11. Germline V gene lookup returns CDR1 SGHTA and CDR2 FQGNSA. The CDR3 loop reads CASSLKTGQVNTEAFF. CDR3 bases: TGTGCCAGCAGCCTAAAAACTGGACAGGTCAACACTGAAGCTTTCTTT. Based on the CDR3 plus reference TRBV7-2 and TRBJ1-1, the full variable domain is GAGVSQSPSNKVTEKGKDVELRCDPISGHTALYWYRQSLGQGLEFLIYFQGNSAPDKSGLPSDRFSAERTGGSVSTLTIQRTQQEDSAVYLCASSLKTGQVNTEAFFGQGTRLTVV.

As for this clonotype: Compared with germline, one end of the junction differs, possibly owing to a read error. The chain has TRBV5-4 and TRBJ1-1; 9 nucleotides line up with TRBD1. The CDR3 sequence is 14 residues long. Germline V lookup: CDR1 SGHNT, CDR2 YYREEE (reference sequence). The CDR3 region is CAGSLDRGDTEAFF. CDR3 coding DNA: TGTGCCGGCAGCTTGGACAGGGGAGACACTGAAGCTTTCTTT.

The chain joins TRBV29-1 to TRBJ1-2; 9 bases fit TRBD1. Per the germline V gene, CDR1 is SQVTM and CDR2 is ANQGSEA. The CDR3 is 12 amino acids. Losses at the gene ends were 7 bases for V and 4 bases for J; bases not matched to a gene: 4. CDR3 loop: CSGGQGVYGYTF. The CDR3 nucleotides are TGCAGCGGGGGACAGGGAGTCTATGGCTACACCTTC.

The sample holds many counts of this clonotype. V and J are TRBV7-8 and TRBJ2-2; 8 positions match TRBD2. The CDR3 spans 14 residues. V shed 2 bases, J shed 8 bases, and the junction held 4 bases outside the gene matches. The germline V gene has CDR1 SGHVS and CDR2 FQNEAQ. CDR3 amino acids: CASSLTSGSGELFF. CDR3 DNA sequence: TGTGCCAGCAGCTTAACTAGCGGCTCAGGGGAGCTGTTTTTT.

The count of this clonotype is one. The chain is built from TRBV7-9 and TRBJ2-6, with D tentatively TRBD2 (5 bases). Per the germline V gene, CDR1 is SEHNR and CDR2 is FQNEAQ (reference sequence). V was cut by 2 bases and J by 5 bases, with 13 bases left in between. The CDR3 is 16 amino acids. The CDR3 loop is CASSLMLGVRANVLTF. Written as DNA, the CDR3 is TGTGCCAGCAGCTTAATGCTCGGGGTTCGGGCCAACGTCCTGACTTTC.

This clonotype was observed a handful of times. The chain has TRBV5-1 and TRBJ2-7; weak D call: TRBD1 (6 bases). The CDR3 loop spans 13 amino acids. V lost 1 base, J lost 7 bases, and 12 bases lay in between. Germline V lookup: CDR1 SGHRS, CDR2 YFSETQ. This chain's CDR3 is CASSLTGFEEQYF. The CDR3 DNA follows: TGCGCCAGCAGCTTGACAGGGTTCGAGGAGCAGTACTTC.

About this clonotype itself: One end of the junction varies from germline; a read error may be responsible. The chain combines TRBV10-3 with TRBJ1-5; D unclear. Germline V gene sequence: CDR1 ENHRY, CDR2 SYGVKD. The CDR3 length is 14 residues. DNA for the CDR3: TGTGCCAGCAGTGAAGGGCCAGACAATCAGCCCCAGCATTTT. This sequence encodes CASSEGPDNQPQHF.

Concerning this clonotype: A read error may be the cause here, since a much bigger clone is one base away. The V and J genes are TRBV20-1 and TRBJ1-6, with a possible D match to TRBD1 (5 bases). V dropped 3 bases and J dropped 11 bases, with 14 bases sitting between them. Germline CDR1 is DFQATT and CDR2 is SNEGSKA (reference sequence). The CDR3 length is 13 residues. The CDR3 is CSASRQGEAPLHF. CDR3 nucleotides: TGCAGTGCTAGCCGGCAGGGCGAGGCACCCCTCCACTTT.

This clonotype was counted once. A much larger clone is a single base away; this may be a read error. The chain carries TRBV14 and TRBJ1-1; D is ambiguous. Germline assignment: CDR1 SGHDN and CDR2 FVKESK. The CDR3 is made up of 15 amino acids. The CDR3 DNA is TGTGCCACCAGCCAAGATTCGTGGCTGAACACTGAAGCTTTCTTT. Translating gives CATSQDSWLNTEAFF.